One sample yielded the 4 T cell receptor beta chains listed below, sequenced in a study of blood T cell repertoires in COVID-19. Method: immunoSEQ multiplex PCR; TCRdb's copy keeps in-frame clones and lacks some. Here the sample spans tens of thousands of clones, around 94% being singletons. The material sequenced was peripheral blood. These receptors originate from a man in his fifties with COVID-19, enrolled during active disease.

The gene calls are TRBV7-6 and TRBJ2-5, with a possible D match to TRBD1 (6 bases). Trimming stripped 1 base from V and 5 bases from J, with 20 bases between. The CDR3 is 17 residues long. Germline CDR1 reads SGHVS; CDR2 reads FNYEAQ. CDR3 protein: CASSLVGAGSRSETQYF. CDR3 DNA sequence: TGTGCCAGCAGCTTAGTGGGGGCGGGTTCCCGATCTGAGACCCAGTACTTC.

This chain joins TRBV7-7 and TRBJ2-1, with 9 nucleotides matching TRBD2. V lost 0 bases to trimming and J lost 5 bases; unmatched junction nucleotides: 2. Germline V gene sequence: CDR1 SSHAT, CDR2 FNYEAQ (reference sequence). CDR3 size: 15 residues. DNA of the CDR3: TGTGCCAGCAGCTTAGCATTAGCGGGGGACAATGAGCAGTTCTTC. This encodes CASSLALAGDNEQFF.

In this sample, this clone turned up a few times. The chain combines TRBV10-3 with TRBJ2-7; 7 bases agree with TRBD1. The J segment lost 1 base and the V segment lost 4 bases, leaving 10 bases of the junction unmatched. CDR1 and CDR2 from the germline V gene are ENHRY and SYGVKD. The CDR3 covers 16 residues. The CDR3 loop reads CAISAPGQKISYEQYF. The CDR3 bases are TGTGCCATCAGTGCGCCGGGACAGAAGATTTCCTACGAGCAGTACTTC.

CDR3 sequence reads: CASSYAPGSNQPQHF. For the CDR3, the DNA is TGTGCCAGCAGTTACGCCCCAGGGAGCAATCAGCCCCAGCATTTT. The rearrangement uses TRBV6-6 and TRBJ1-5; D is perhaps TRBD1 (5 bases). CDR1 is MNHNY and CDR2 is SVGAGI in the germline V gene (reference sequence). This CDR3 is built from 15 residues. V shed 2 bases and J shed 1 base, with 9 bases lying between them.